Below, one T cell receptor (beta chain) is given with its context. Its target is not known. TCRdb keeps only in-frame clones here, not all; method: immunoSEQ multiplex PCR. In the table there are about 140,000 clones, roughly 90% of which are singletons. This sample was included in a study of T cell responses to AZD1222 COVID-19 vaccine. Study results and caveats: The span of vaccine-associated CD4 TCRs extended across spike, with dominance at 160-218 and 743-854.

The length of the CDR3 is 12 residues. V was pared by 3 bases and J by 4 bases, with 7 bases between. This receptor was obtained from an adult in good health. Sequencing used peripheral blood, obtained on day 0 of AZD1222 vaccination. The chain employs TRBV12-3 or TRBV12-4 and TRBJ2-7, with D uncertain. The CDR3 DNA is TGTGCCAGCAGTTTCGGGTCGTACGAGCAGTACTTC. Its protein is CASSFGSYEQYF.